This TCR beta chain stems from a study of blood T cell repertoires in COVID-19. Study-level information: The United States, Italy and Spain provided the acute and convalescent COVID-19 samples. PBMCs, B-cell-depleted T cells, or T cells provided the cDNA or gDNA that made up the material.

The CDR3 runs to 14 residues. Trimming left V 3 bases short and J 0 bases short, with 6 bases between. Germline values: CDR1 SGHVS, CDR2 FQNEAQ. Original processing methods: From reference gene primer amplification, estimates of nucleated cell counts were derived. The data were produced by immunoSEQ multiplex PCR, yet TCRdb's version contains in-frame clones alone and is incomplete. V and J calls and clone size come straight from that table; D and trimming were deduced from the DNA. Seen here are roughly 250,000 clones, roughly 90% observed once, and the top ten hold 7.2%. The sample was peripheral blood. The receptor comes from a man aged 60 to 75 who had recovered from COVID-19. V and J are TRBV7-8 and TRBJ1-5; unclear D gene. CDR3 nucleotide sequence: TGTGCCAGCAGCTTTGCGGATAGCAATCAGCCCCAGCATTTT. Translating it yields CASSFADSNQPQHF.